The sequence of this T cell receptor beta chain was determined in a study of blood T cell repertoires in COVID-19. The protocol was immunoSEQ multiplex PCR, while the TCRdb copy is restricted to in-frame clones and leaves out a portion. In the table there are tens of thousands of clones, roughly four fifths of which are singletons. This CDR3 is 16 amino acids long. Germline V gene sequence: CDR1 LNHDA, CDR2 SQIVND (reference sequence). The junction had 9 bases not matched to a gene; V was cut back by 5 bases and J by 3 bases. Specimen: peripheral blood. This chain connects TRBV19 to TRBJ2-3; TRBD1 matches 9 bases. The TCR originated in a human donor in a cohort sampled during active COVID-19. CDR3 DNA sequence: TGTGCCAGTAGTCCAAGACAGGGGGGAAAAACAGATACGCAGTATTTT. Encoded protein: CASSPRQGGKTDTQYF.